These 21 T cell receptor beta chains were sequenced from one sample in a study of blood T cell repertoires in COVID-19. Sequenced by immunoSEQ multiplex PCR; TCRdb stores in-frame clones only, minus some. The sample has 75,000 to 80,000 clones; approximately 81% are singletons. Material: peripheral blood. Every receptor here comes from a woman aged 60-75 years with acute or convalescent COVID-19.

This chain joins TRBV28 and TRBJ1-2, with D unresolved. The CDR3 runs 14 residues. The V end was cut by 3 bases, the J end by 2 bases, with 10 bases between. From germline, CDR1 is MDHEN and CDR2 SYDVKM. The CDR3 reads CASSFPGRNYGYTF. The CDR3 coding sequence is TGTGCCAGCAGTTTCCCGGGGAGAAACTATGGCTACACCTTC.

The rearrangement uses TRBV7-2 and TRBJ1-5, with D possibly being TRBD1 (6 bases). The germline CDR1 and CDR2 sequences are SGHTA and FQGNSA. Deletions cut 1 base from V and 5 bases from J, with 12 bases between. There are 15 residues in the CDR3. The CDR3: CASSLVAGEDQPQHF. The CDR3 DNA is TGTGCCAGCAGCTTAGTGGCAGGGGAAGATCAGCCCCAGCATTTT. The whole variable domain, remainder taken from reference TRBV7-2 and TRBJ1-5, is GAGVSQSPSNKVTEKGKDVELRCDPISGHTALYWYRQSLGQGLEFLIYFQGNSAPDKSGLPSDRFSAERTGGSVSTLTIQRTQQEDSAVYLCASSLVAGEDQPQHFGDGTRLSIL.

V usage is TRBV7-2 and J usage is TRBJ2-6; 10 bases fit TRBD2. This CDR3 has 18 amino acids. Trimming cost V 2 bases and J 2 bases; bases outside gene matches: 6. Looked up from germline, CDR1 is SGHTA and CDR2 is FQGNSA. Here the CDR3 reads CASSLTSGGVAGANVLTF. As DNA, the CDR3 is TGTGCCAGCAGCTTAACGAGCGGGGGGGTAGCTGGGGCCAACGTCCTGACTTTC. Supplemented by reference TRBV7-2 and TRBJ2-6, the full variable domain reads GAGVSQSPSNKVTEKGKDVELRCDPISGHTALYWYRQSLGQGLEFLIYFQGNSAPDKSGLPSDRFSAERTGGSVSTLTIQRTQQEDSAVYLCASSLTSGGVAGANVLTFGAGSRLTVL.

This clone was picked up one time. J is TRBJ1-1 and V is TRBV19; D is uncertain. The V gene's germline CDR1 is LNHDA and CDR2 SQIVND (reference sequence). The CDR3 is 14 amino acids. Trimming removed 3 bases from V and 8 bases from J, with 16 bases in between. The CDR3: CASSMALMVAEAFF. In DNA form, the CDR3 reads TGTGCCAGTAGTATGGCTTTAATGGTAGCCGAAGCTTTCTTT.

J is TRBJ2-7 and V is TRBV6-5; D unresolved. V was clipped by 5 bases and J by 3 bases, with 5 bases between them. The CDR3 is 11 residues long. Germline V CDR1 and CDR2: MNHEY, SVGAGI. CDR3 sequence reads: CASSRGYEQYF. In DNA form, the CDR3 reads TGTGCCAGCAGTCGCGGCTACGAGCAGTACTTC.

The chain combines TRBV29-1 with TRBJ1-2; TRBD1 matches at 9 bases. Germline-derived CDR1 and CDR2 are SQVTM and ANQGSEA. The V segment lost 2 bases and the J segment 8 bases; nucleotides outside the gene matches: 9. The CDR3 sequence is 14 residues long. This chain's CDR3 is CSVERRDREGGYTF. The CDR3 DNA is TGCAGCGTTGAAAGACGGGACAGGGAGGGCGGCTACACCTTC.

Only a few counts were recorded for this clone. V is TRBV15 and J is TRBJ2-7; TRBD1 aligns across 7 bases. Germline V gene sequence: CDR1 LNHNV, CDR2 YYDKDF (reference sequence). V lost 0 bases to trimming and J lost 3 bases; unmatched junction nucleotides: 8. The CDR3 covers 16 residues. CDR3 residues: CATSRELQGVNYEQYF. The CDR3 bases are TGTGCCACCAGCAGAGAGCTCCAGGGGGTGAACTACGAGCAGTACTTC.

The chain carries TRBV5-4 and TRBJ2-1, with 8 positions matching TRBD2. The germline CDR1 and CDR2 sequences are SGHNT and YYREEE (reference sequence). The CDR3 is made up of 13 amino acids. V dropped 6 bases and J dropped 7; count of bases not matched to a gene: 6. CDR3 in amino acids: CASTFSGGNEQFF. The CDR3 DNA reads TGTGCCAGCACCTTCAGCGGGGGTAATGAGCAGTTCTTC.

V and J are TRBV12-3 or TRBV12-4 and TRBJ2-1, with TRBD1 as a possible D gene (5 bases). This CDR3 comprises 13 residues. V shed 3 bases and J shed 4 bases, with 7 bases lying between them. CDR3 coding DNA: TGTGCCAGCAGTTTCACAGGTTACAATGAGCAGTTCTTC. Its translation is CASSFTGYNEQFF.

The chain carries TRBV12-3 or TRBV12-4 and TRBJ1-2; perhaps TRBD1 as D (6 bases). Trimming shortened V by 5 bases and J by 4 bases, and 8 bases separated the two germline ends. CDR3 length: 12 amino acids. The CDR3, as DNA: TGTGCCAGCAGTCTACAGGGCTATGGCTACACCTTC. It translates to CASSLQGYGYTF.

The chain has TRBV5-6 and TRBJ1-1, with 7 bases fitting TRBD1. The length of the CDR3 is 15 residues. With 3 bases clipped from V and 0 bases from J, the junction kept 5 bases outside the gene matches. Per germline, CDR1 SGHDT and CDR2 YYEEEE. The DNA of the CDR3 is TGTGCCAGCAGCTCATGGGACAGAGTGAACACTGAAGCTTTCTTT. Translation: CASSSWDRVNTEAFF. Together with reference TRBV5-6 and TRBJ1-1, the CDR3 gives the full variable domain: DAGVTQSPTHLIKTRGQQVTLRCSPKSGHDTVSWYQQALGQGPQFIFQYYEEEERQRGNFPDRFSGHQFPNYSSELNVNALLLGDSALYLCASSSWDRVNTEAFFGQGTRLTVV.

The CDR3 DNA reads as TGTGCCAGCAGTGATTCGTCACCCCTCCACTTT. Its protein product is CASSDSSPLHF. The genes are TRBV2 and TRBJ1-6; no definite D call. CDR3 length: 11 residues. Per the germline V gene, CDR1 is SNHLY and CDR2 is FYNNEI. Trimming stripped 3 bases from V and 10 bases from J, with 4 bases between. The full variable domain, rest sourced from reference TRBV2 and TRBJ1-6, is EPEVTQTPSHQVTQMGQEVILRCVPISNHLYFYWYRQILGQKVEFLVSFYNNEISEKSEIFDDQFSVERPDGSNFTLKIRSTKLEDSAMYFCASSDSSPLHFGNGTRLTVT.

The rearrangement joins TRBV7-9 to TRBJ2-7; 7 bases map to TRBD1. This CDR3 has 14 amino acids. CDR1 and CDR2 from the germline V gene are SEHNR and FQNEAQ (reference sequence). Trimming cost V 9 bases and J 0 bases; bases outside gene matches: 8. In nucleotides, the CDR3 is TGTGCCAGTGACGGGACAGCATTCTCCTACGAGCAGTACTTC. Translation gives CASDGTAFSYEQYF.

The chain links TRBV7-8 to TRBJ2-7; a weak D match, TRBD1 (5 bases). Germline V gives CDR1 SGHVS, CDR2 FQNEAQ. Trimming took off 5 bases at V and 5 bases at J, with 13 bases between the two ends. The CDR3 sequence is 13 residues long. CDR3 nucleotides: TGTGCCAGCAGCGGTATGGAACAGGACGAGCAGTACGTC. This translates into CASSGMEQDEQYV.

This chain connects TRBV18 to TRBJ2-1; D uncertain. Trimming removed 0 bases from V and 5 bases from J, with 11 bases in between. The germline gives CDR1 KGHSH, CDR2 LQKENI. The CDR3 consists of 15 residues. CDR3 protein: CASSPPLRQDNEQFF. The CDR3 DNA follows: TGTGCCAGCTCACCACCCCTTAGACAAGACAATGAGCAGTTCTTC.

This chain joins TRBV11-2 and TRBJ2-3; maybe TRBD1 (5 bases). Between the trimmed V and J ends, which lost 1 base and 4 bases, there was a span of 6 bases. CDR3 length equals 13 residues. Germline CDR1 SGHAT, CDR2 FQNNGV. The CDR3 nucleotides read TGTGCCAGCAGCTTAGCAGGGTCAGATACGCAGTATTTT. Translating it yields CASSLAGSDTQYF.

This clone was seen a few times. The rearrangement joins TRBV11-2 to TRBJ2-3; 11 bases are shared with TRBD2. J was trimmed by 6 bases and V by 7 bases; bases with no gene match: 15. CDR1 and CDR2 (germline): SGHAT, FQNNGV. This CDR3 has 17 residues. The CDR3: CASTPVDSGGDRDTQYF. CDR3 nucleotide sequence: TGTGCCAGCACCCCTGTGGATAGCGGGGGGGATAGGGATACGCAGTATTTT.

This clone was seen just once. The chain links TRBV19 to TRBJ2-7; TRBD1 aligns across 8 bases. The CDR3 runs 14 residues. Germline values: CDR1 LNHDA, CDR2 SQIVND (reference sequence). V gave up 5 bases and J gave up 3 bases; unmatched junction bases: 6. The CDR3 loop reads CASSAGGEGYEQYF. As DNA, the CDR3 is TGTGCCAGTAGTGCAGGGGGCGAAGGCTACGAGCAGTACTTC.

The rearrangement joins TRBV5-1 to TRBJ2-7; possibly TRBD1 for D (5 bases). There are 12 residues in the CDR3. Germline V CDR1 and CDR2: SGHRS, YFSETQ. Trimming removed 4 bases from V and 4 bases from J, with 9 bases in between. The CDR3 is CASSQDTYEQYF. The CDR3 nucleotides are TGCGCCAGCAGCCAGGACACGTACGAGCAGTACTTC.

The chain links TRBV24-1 to TRBJ2-3; 10 nucleotides line up with TRBD2. From germline, CDR1 is KGHDR and CDR2 SFDVKD. This CDR3 spans 18 amino acids. V was pared by 1 base and J by 3 bases, with 9 bases of the junction left unmatched. CDR3 nucleotides: TGTGCCACCAGTGATTTTTCGCTAGCGGGGGTTGGGACAGATACGCAGTATTTT. This gives the protein CATSDFSLAGVGTDTQYF.

V usage is TRBV6-6 and J usage is TRBJ1-5; D remains ambiguous. The CDR3 has 13 residues. From germline, CDR1 is MNHNY and CDR2 SVGAGI (reference sequence). The germline V and J ends were trimmed by 6 bases and 7 bases, with 13 bases remaining between them. The CDR3 sequence: CASSQQTHQPQHF. The CDR3 nucleotides read TGTGCCAGCAGCCAACAGACACACCAGCCCCAGCATTTT.